Below are 23 T cell receptor beta chains sequenced from a single sample in a study of T cells after yellow fever vaccination. TCRdb reprocessed the 5' RACE reads via MiXCR and lists one record per CDR3 protein. Counted here are a few hundred thousand distinct CDR3 sequences, around 6.8% occurring once; the ten biggest clones make up 15% to 20%. The sequences come from PBMCs, collected more than 40 days after the first yellow fever vaccination. Receptor source: a man younger than 30 who received the YFV17D yellow fever vaccine.

In this sample, this clonotype turned up a few times. The chain is built from TRBV12-3 or TRBV12-4 and TRBJ1-5; maybe TRBD1 (6 bases). Trimming took off 3 bases at V and 2 bases at J, with 11 bases between the two ends. The length of the CDR3 is 15 residues. CDR3 nucleotides: TGTGCCAGCAGTTTGGAGGGGGGCGGCAATCAGCCCCAGCATTTT. As protein: CASSLEGGGNQPQHF.

The V call is TRBV29-1, the J call TRBJ2-7; 12 nucleotides align to TRBD1. Germline V gene sequence: CDR1 SQVTM, CDR2 ANQGSEA. The ends lost 3 bases at V and 3 bases at J; junction bases unmatched: 3. The CDR3 extends over 14 amino acids. The CDR3 coding sequence is TGCAGCGTTGATGGGACAGGGGGCGGCTACGAGCAGTACTTC. This sequence encodes CSVDGTGGGYEQYF.

This clonotype was counted only a few times. This chain links TRBV6-6 with TRBJ2-5; no reliable D call. The germline CDR1 and CDR2 sequences are MNHNY and SVGAGI (reference sequence). The CDR3 contains 11 residues. With 8 bases removed from V and 5 bases from J, the gap between germline ends came to 9 bases. The CDR3: CASGYRETQYF. DNA of the CDR3: TGTGCCAGCGGATATCGCGAGACCCAGTACTTC.

This chain joins TRBV6-1 and TRBJ2-5; 12 nucleotides align to TRBD2. Germline V CDR1 and CDR2: MNHNS, SASEGT. The CDR3 is made up of 17 amino acids. Trimming removed 5 bases from V and 2 bases from J; junction bases left unmatched: 9. CDR3 coding DNA: TGTGCCAGCAGTCCCCAAACCGGGACTAGCGGGCAAGAGACCCAGTACTTC. Amino acid sequence: CASSPQTGTSGQETQYF.

This clonotype appeared many times. This sequence joins TRBV7-2 and TRBJ1-1; D gene ambiguous. The CDR3 runs 14 residues. CDR1 SGHTA and CDR2 FQGNSA come from the germline V gene. The V end lost 5 bases, the J end lost 2 bases, and 12 bases lay between the germline ends. The CDR3 region is CASSGTGVNTEAFF. The CDR3 DNA follows: TGTGCCAGCAGCGGCACGGGTGTCAACACTGAAGCTTTCTTT.

This clonotype was counted at least ten times. The CDR3 coding sequence is TGTGCCAGCAGCCAATTTAGCGGGGGTTCCTACAATGAGCAGTTCTTC. Protein sequence: CASSQFSGGSYNEQFF. This sequence joins TRBV5-4 and TRBJ2-1; 9 bases are a match to TRBD2. V lost 4 bases, J lost 1 base, and 6 bases stayed unmatched. Germline V lookup: CDR1 SGHNT, CDR2 YYREEE (reference sequence). The CDR3 is 16 residues long.

This clonotype was counted many times. The rearrangement joins TRBV18 to TRBJ1-1; 7 nucleotides line up with TRBD1. V lost 2 bases to trimming and J lost 5 bases; unmatched junction nucleotides: 2. In germline, CDR1 is KGHSH, CDR2 LQKENI. The CDR3 consists of 13 residues. The DNA for the CDR3 is TGTGCCAGCTCACCAACAGGGGAGACTGAAGCTTTCTTT. Translation gives CASSPTGETEAFF.

This sequence joins TRBV7-2 and TRBJ1-5; D is undetermined. The CDR3 loop spans 13 amino acids. Deletions cut 3 bases from V and 5 bases from J, with 8 bases between. Looked up from germline, CDR1 is SGHTA and CDR2 is FQGNSA. The CDR3 sequence is CASSLSRYQPQHF. CDR3 nucleotides: TGTGCCAGCAGCTTGAGCCGGTATCAGCCCCAGCATTTT.

This clonotype has only a few counts. This chain links TRBV20-1 with TRBJ2-3; D is unresolved. Trimming removed 6 bases at V and 3 bases at J, with 4 bases between. The CDR3 length is 10 residues. Germline lookup yields CDR1 DFQATT and CDR2 SNEGSKA (reference sequence). This CDR3 reads CSALTDTQYF. The CDR3 DNA sequence: TGCAGTGCGCTGACAGATACGCAGTATTTT.

This clonotype occurred a few times. The genes are TRBV20-1 and TRBJ2-1; D not resolved. Trimming removed 0 bases from V and 5 bases from J, with 8 bases in between. The CDR3 spans 13 residues. CDR1 DFQATT and CDR2 SNEGSKA come from the germline V gene (reference sequence). The CDR3: CSARDPDDNEQFF. The CDR3 DNA is TGCAGTGCTAGAGATCCCGACGACAATGAGCAGTTCTTC.

In its sample, this clonotype was seen a few times. The chain uses TRBV7-2 and TRBJ1-4, with D unclear. V gave up 5 bases and J gave up 4 bases, with 11 bases separating them. The CDR3 totals 14 residues. Germline CDR1 SGHTA, CDR2 FQGNSA. The DNA of the CDR3 is TGTGCCAGCAGCCAGGCGGTAGTTAATGAAAAACTGTTTTTT. This sequence encodes CASSQAVVNEKLFF.

The chain carries TRBV7-8 and TRBJ1-6; D not certain. The CDR3 is 15 residues long. CDR1 is SGHVS and CDR2 is FQNEAQ in the germline V gene. V was clipped by 5 bases and J by 6 bases, with 14 bases between them. CDR3 residues: CASSPGPHSNSPLHF. Here the CDR3 DNA reads TGTGCCAGCAGCCCCGGCCCCCATTCTAATTCACCCCTCCACTTT.

DNA for the CDR3: TGTGCCAGCAGTTACGCCGACCTAGCGGGGGGGGAGCAGTTCTTC. This gives the protein CASSYADLAGGEQFF. The chain combines TRBV6-5 with TRBJ2-1, with 12 bases lining up with TRBD2. CDR1 and CDR2 from the germline V gene are MNHEY and SVGAGI. The CDR3 spans 15 residues. V was pared by 2 bases and J by 10 bases, with 6 bases of the junction left unmatched.

This rearrangement joins TRBV12-3 or TRBV12-4 to TRBJ1-5; 7 bases are a match to TRBD1. The V gene end was trimmed by 8 bases and the J gene end by 6 bases; junction bases not matched to a gene: 7. This CDR3 contains 13 residues. The CDR3 DNA sequence: TGTGCCAGCCCGGACAGGCTGGGTCAGCCCCAGCATTTT. Its translation: CASPDRLGQPQHF.

The chain couples TRBV5-4 to TRBJ2-2, with 7 bases identical to TRBD1. After removal of 5 bases from V and 2 bases from J, the junction contained 12 bases not matched to a gene. The CDR3 consists of 17 residues. The germline V gene has CDR1 SGHNT and CDR2 YYREEE (reference sequence). The CDR3 sequence: CASSRGQLSTNTGELFF. CDR3 DNA: TGTGCCAGCAGTCGGGGACAGCTGTCTACAAACACCGGGGAGCTGTTTTTT.

V is TRBV29-1 and J is TRBJ2-7; either TRBD1 or TRBD2 may supply D (5 bases each). Between the trimmed V and J ends, which lost 7 bases and 6 bases, there was a span of 16 bases. The CDR3 consists of 12 residues. CDR1 is SQVTM and CDR2 is ANQGSEA in the germline V gene. The CDR3: CSATGTIGEQYF. DNA of the CDR3: TGCAGCGCCACCGGGACGATAGGCGAGCAGTACTTC.

The sample holds a few counts of this clonotype. The chain employs TRBV9 and TRBJ2-5; 9 nucleotides agree with TRBD2. The CDR3 is 15 residues long. Germline loops: CDR1 SGDLS, CDR2 YYNGEE. The V segment lost 0 bases and the J segment 5 bases; nucleotides outside the gene matches: 5. The CDR3 region has the DNA TGTGCCAGCAGCGTAGGGCGGGGGGGCCACGAGACCCAGTACTTC. This codes for CASSVGRGGHETQYF.

This clonotype was seen a few times. This rearrangement joins TRBV10-1 to TRBJ2-1; 9 bases match TRBD1. The CDR3 extends over 14 amino acids. V was pared by 5 bases and J by 8 bases, with 7 bases of the junction left unmatched. The V gene's germline CDR1 is WNHNN and CDR2 SYGVQD (reference sequence). CDR3 region: CASSTGQGFDEQFF. As DNA, the CDR3 is TGCGCCAGCAGTACGGGACAGGGATTCGATGAGCAGTTCTTC.

This clonotype showed up many times. This rearrangement joins TRBV24-1 to TRBJ2-3; possibly TRBD1 or TRBD2 for D (6 bases each). The CDR3 runs to 16 residues. V was trimmed by 3 bases and J by 3 bases, leaving 15 bases between them. Germline lookup yields CDR1 KGHDR and CDR2 SFDVKD. In nucleotides, the CDR3 is TGTGCCACCAGTGATCCACAGGGTCGGGGGACAGATACGCAGTATTTT. Its protein product is CATSDPQGRGTDTQYF.

This clonotype was recorded a few times. The genes are TRBV13 and TRBJ2-1, with 13 bases identical to TRBD2. CDR3 length equals 16 residues. CDR1 and CDR2 from the germline V gene are PRHDT and FYEKMQ (reference sequence). V lost 5 bases to trimming and J lost 2 bases; unmatched junction nucleotides: 3. CDR3: CASSRGLAGAYNEQFF. DNA for the CDR3: TGTGCCAGCAGCCGAGGACTAGCGGGGGCCTACAATGAGCAGTTCTTC.

In its sample, this clonotype was seen many times. This chain connects TRBV7-2 to TRBJ2-3; D gene unclear. CDR1 SGHTA and CDR2 FQGNSA come from the germline V gene. The CDR3 consists of 16 residues. V dropped 1 base and J dropped 0 bases, with 11 bases sitting between them. The CDR3 region has the DNA TGTGCCAGCAGCTTAGAGGTGACAACAAGCACAGATACGCAGTATTTT. Protein sequence: CASSLEVTTSTDTQYF.

V gene TRBV5-1 combines with J gene TRBJ2-3; 10 positions match TRBD1. The germline gives CDR1 SGHRS, CDR2 YFSETQ. V lost 4 bases and J lost 0; bases outside the gene matches: 5. The length of the CDR3 is 16 residues. CDR3 amino acids: CASSGTGVTSTDTQYF. The CDR3 DNA reads TGCGCCAGCAGCGGGACAGGGGTCACAAGCACAGATACGCAGTATTTT.

V is TRBV7-9 and J is TRBJ1-1; D call uncertain. Germline-derived CDR1 and CDR2 are SEHNR and FQNEAQ (reference sequence). V was pared by 3 bases and J by 1 base, with 6 bases between. The CDR3 spans 13 residues. The CDR3 DNA reads TGTGCCAGCAGCTTTTACAGGAACACTGAAGCTTTCTTT. Its translation: CASSFYRNTEAFF.